A selection of T cell receptor beta chains follows, all from one sample in a study of blood T cell repertoires in COVID-19. TCRdb keeps only in-frame clones here, not all; method: immunoSEQ multiplex PCR. The sample lists about 210,000 clones, 92% occurring once. Sequencing used peripheral blood. The receptors derive from a man younger than 40 with acute or convalescent COVID-19. CDR3s include the opening cysteine and the closing phenylalanine or tryptophan. Each record gives: V gene, D gene, J gene, clone size, CDR3 DNA, CDR3 protein. A D gene is named only where the DNA matches it firmly. Clone size appears in some rows only: once, few, many, or a class for an expanded clone.

v_gene: TRBV27
d_gene: TRBD1
j_gene: TRBJ2-7
abundance: .
CDR3nt: TGTGCCAGCAGTTTTCAGGGGGCGAACTACGAGCAGTACTTC
CDR3aa: CASSFQGANYEQYF

v_gene: TRBV30
d_gene: .
j_gene: TRBJ2-2
abundance: .
CDR3nt: TGTGCCTGGAGTACTAGCAGGGAGCTGTTTTTT
CDR3aa: CAWSTSRELFF

v_gene: TRBV6-5
d_gene: TRBD2
j_gene: TRBJ2-2
abundance: .
CDR3nt: TGTGCCAGCTCACGGACTAGCGGGAGGGCCGGGGAGCTGTTTTTT
CDR3aa: CASSRTSGRAGELFF

v_gene: TRBV5-1
d_gene: .
j_gene: TRBJ2-1
abundance: .
CDR3nt: TGCGCCAGCAGCTTGGATCTAGCCTACAATGAGCAGTTCTTC
CDR3aa: CASSLDLAYNEQFF

v_gene: TRBV5-1
d_gene: .
j_gene: TRBJ1-1
abundance: .
CDR3nt: TGCGCCAGCAGCTCCGACAGGCCTAACACTGAAGCTTTCTTT
CDR3aa: CASSSDRPNTEAFF

v_gene: TRBV13
d_gene: TRBD1
j_gene: TRBJ1-2
abundance: .
CDR3nt: TGTGCCAGCACCGGGACAGGGCCCGGTTACACCTTC
CDR3aa: CASTGTGPGYTF

v_gene: TRBV9
d_gene: .
j_gene: TRBJ2-7
abundance: .
CDR3nt: TGTGCCAGCAGCGCCCTAGATCAAAATTTCGAGCAGTACTTC
CDR3aa: CASSALDQNFEQYF

v_gene: TRBV6-5
d_gene: TRBD1
j_gene: TRBJ2-7
abundance: .
CDR3nt: TGTGCCAGCAGTTCCGGGACAGGGCCCCACGAGCAGTACTTC
CDR3aa: CASSSGTGPHEQYF

v_gene: TRBV6-5
d_gene: .
j_gene: TRBJ2-3
abundance: .
CDR3nt: TGTGCCAGCAGTTCCAACACAGATACGCAGTATTTT
CDR3aa: CASSSNTDTQYF

v_gene: TRBV5-3
d_gene: .
j_gene: TRBJ2-7
abundance: .
CDR3nt: TGTGCCAGGAGAGGCCTAGCCCCCGAGCAGTACTTC
CDR3aa: CARRGLAPEQYF

v_gene: TRBV7-9
d_gene: TRBD1
j_gene: TRBJ2-7
abundance: .
CDR3nt: TGTGCCAGCGGGAGACAGGGCTCTTCCTACGAGCAGTACTTC
CDR3aa: CASGRQGSSYEQYF

v_gene: TRBV6-5
d_gene: .
j_gene: TRBJ1-6
abundance: .
CDR3nt: TGTGCCAGCAGTTACCGACAGAGTGGTTCACCCCTCCACTTT
CDR3aa: CASSYRQSGSPLHF

v_gene: TRBV2
d_gene: .
j_gene: TRBJ1-1
abundance: .
CDR3nt: TGTGCCAGCAGTTATTCACAGGTTATGAACACTGAAGCTTTCTTT
CDR3aa: CASSYSQVMNTEAFF

v_gene: TRBV20-1
d_gene: .
j_gene: TRBJ2-3
abundance: once
CDR3nt: TGCAGTGCCGGGACTTCAGATACGCAGTATTTT
CDR3aa: CSAGTSDTQYF

v_gene: TRBV6-5
d_gene: TRBD1
j_gene: TRBJ1-5
abundance: .
CDR3nt: TGTGCCAGCAGTTCCGTCTCAGGGGGGAGCAATCAGCCCCAGCATTTT
CDR3aa: CASSSVSGGSNQPQHF

v_gene: TRBV12-5
d_gene: .
j_gene: TRBJ1-5
abundance: few
CDR3nt: TGTGCTAGTGGTTCGACAGGAGGCAATCAGCCCCAGCATTTT
CDR3aa: CASGSTGGNQPQHF

v_gene: TRBV6-2/TRBV6-3
d_gene: TRBD2
j_gene: TRBJ2-5
abundance: .
CDR3nt: TGTGCCAGCAGTACTCCCCTCTCAGCGGGGGGGCAATGGGAGACCCAGTACTTC
CDR3aa: CASSTPLSAGGQWETQYF

v_gene: TRBV28
d_gene: .
j_gene: TRBJ1-1
abundance: .
CDR3nt: TGTGCCAGCAGTTTATATCGGTCGGGCACTGAAGCTTTCTTT
CDR3aa: CASSLYRSGTEAFF

v_gene: TRBV30
d_gene: TRBD2
j_gene: TRBJ2-5
abundance: .
CDR3nt: TGTGCCTGGAGTGTAGGGTGGGCTAGCGGAAACCAAGAGACCCAGTACTTC
CDR3aa: CAWSVGWASGNQETQYF

v_gene: TRBV6-5
d_gene: .
j_gene: TRBJ1-1
abundance: .
CDR3nt: TGTGCCAGCAGTCACCGGGGGTCGGCTTTCTTT
CDR3aa: CASSHRGSAFF

v_gene: TRBV7-9
d_gene: TRBD1
j_gene: TRBJ1-1
abundance: few
CDR3nt: TGTGCCAGCAGCTTAGCGCGGGGACAGTCTGAAGCTTTCTTT
CDR3aa: CASSLARGQSEAFF

v_gene: TRBV7-7
d_gene: .
j_gene: TRBJ2-3
abundance: few
CDR3nt: TGTGCTAGCGGCTCCCCGGGAGATACGCAGTATTTT
CDR3aa: CASGSPGDTQYF

v_gene: TRBV11-3
d_gene: TRBD2
j_gene: TRBJ2-1
abundance: .
CDR3nt: TGTGCCAGCAGCACCCGGACTAGCGGGTACTACAATGAGCAGTTCTTC
CDR3aa: CASSTRTSGYYNEQFF

v_gene: TRBV30
d_gene: TRBD1
j_gene: TRBJ2-4
abundance: .
CDR3nt: TGTGCCTGGAGCCTCACAGGGGGAGCCAAAAACATTCAGTACTTC
CDR3aa: CAWSLTGGAKNIQYF

v_gene: TRBV6-5
d_gene: .
j_gene: TRBJ1-1
abundance: .
CDR3nt: TGTGCCAGCAAGGAGGGGAACACTGAAGCTTTCTTT
CDR3aa: CASKEGNTEAFF

v_gene: TRBV5-1
d_gene: .
j_gene: TRBJ1-2
abundance: .
CDR3nt: TGCGCCAGCAGCCCGGTTGTAGGAGTGACTAACTATGGCTACACCTTC
CDR3aa: CASSPVVGVTNYGYTF